Listed here are 31 T cell receptor beta chains from one sample, sequenced in a study of regulatory T cells in long-lasting Graves disease. Building the TCR beta libraries relied on iRepertoire HTBI primers, and CDR3 regions underwent Arm-PCR. TCRdb processed the multiplex PCR reads anew with MiXCR; each CDR3 protein has one entry. The sample lists over 650,000 distinct CDR3 sequences; approximately 31% were seen once. Time point specified: persistent/refractory GD, antithyroid drugs over 5 years with positive TRAb. The TCR library was prepared using RNA isolated from PBMCs. This sample comprised peripheral blood mononuclear cells (PBMCs), obtained when the disease was refractory, from a patient treated with antithyroid drugs. These receptors were obtained from a female donor with Graves disease.

This clonotype was counted many times. The CDR3 DNA is TGTGCCAGCAGTCAACGCAGGGACAGAACCTACGAGCAGTACTTC. Its protein product is CASSQRRDRTYEQYF. The chain recombines TRBV12-3 or TRBV12-4 with TRBJ2-7; 7 nucleotides match TRBD1. V gave up 5 bases and J gave up 2 bases; unmatched junction bases: 9. The CDR3 runs to 15 residues.

The rearrangement joins TRBV27 to TRBJ1-5, with 7 bases aligning to TRBD1. The J segment lost 5 bases and the V segment lost 6 bases, leaving 10 bases of the junction unmatched. The germline V gene encodes CDR1 MNHEY and CDR2 SMNVEV (reference sequence). The CDR3 contains 15 residues. CDR3 sequence reads: CASRETGWRDQPQHF. CDR3 in DNA: TGTGCCAGCAGAGAGACAGGGTGGAGAGATCAGCCCCAGCATTTT.

This clonotype showed up just a few times. The genes are TRBV29-1 and TRBJ2-7; D is ambiguous. V was trimmed by 3 bases and J by 2 bases, leaving 8 bases between them. The CDR3 has 12 residues. The germline V gene encodes CDR1 SQVTM and CDR2 ANQGSEA. CDR3 coding DNA: TGCAGCGTTGAGGAGACCCCCTACGAGCAGTACTTC. This codes for CSVEETPYEQYF.

The V gene is TRBV4-1, the J gene TRBJ1-5; possibly TRBD1 for D (5 bases). The CDR3 totals 16 residues. The germline V and J ends were trimmed by 1 base and 7 bases, with 17 bases remaining between them. CDR1 MGHRA and CDR2 YSYEKL come from the germline V gene. CDR3 protein: CASSQAGGAGLQPQHF. The CDR3 bases are TGCGCCAGCAGCCAAGCAGGCGGGGCCGGGCTGCAGCCCCAGCATTTT.

The chain has TRBV7-9 and TRBJ2-7; D uncertain. This CDR3 comprises 12 residues. CDR1 is SEHNR and CDR2 is FQNEAQ in the germline V gene (reference sequence). V lost 7 bases and J 1 base, leaving 8 bases between the germline ends. The CDR3 sequence is CASIPLSYEQYF. In DNA, the CDR3 is TGTGCCAGCATCCCTTTGTCCTACGAGCAGTACTTC.

The chain carries TRBV29-1 and TRBJ1-1; D not resolved. CDR3 length: 12 residues. CDR1 is SQVTM, CDR2 ANQGSEA, per germline. The germline V and J ends were trimmed by 4 bases and 7 bases, with 13 bases remaining between them. The CDR3 DNA reads TGCAGCGTTGTTGTGGTCGGAGATGAAGCTTTCTTT. This translates into CSVVVVGDEAFF.

This chain uses TRBV5-1 with TRBJ1-1; D is undetermined. The CDR3 extends over 15 amino acids. The V gene lost 4 bases and the J gene lost 0 bases, with 13 bases spanning the gap. Germline V lookup: CDR1 SGHRS, CDR2 YFSETQ. Written as DNA, the CDR3 is TGCGCCAGCAGCCCAAATTCTCATATGAACACTGAAGCTTTCTTT. Translation gives CASSPNSHMNTEAFF.

The CDR3 loop is CASSPTDSGDHEQFF. For the CDR3, the DNA is TGTGCCAGCAGCCCGACGGATTCAGGGGACCATGAGCAGTTCTTC. V and J are TRBV7-2 and TRBJ2-1; D may be TRBD1 (6 bases). Trimming left V 5 bases short and J 8 bases short, with 19 bases between. Germline-derived CDR1 and CDR2 are SGHTA and FQGNSA. The CDR3 extends over 15 amino acids.

Notes on this clonotype: Relative to the germline gene, one junction end is altered; a read error may explain this. The chain carries TRBV7-2 and TRBJ2-7, with 13 bases fitting TRBD2. The CDR3 spans 17 residues. Germline V gene sequence: CDR1 SGHTA, CDR2 FQGNSA. The CDR3 reads CASSVAGGLAGIYEQYF. CDR3 nucleotides: TGTGCCAGCAGCGTAGCTGGGGGACTAGCGGGGATCTACGAGCAGTACTTC. Using reference TRBV7-2 and TRBJ2-7 for the parts outside the CDR3, the full variable domain is GAGVSQSPSNKVTEKGKDVELRCDPISGHTALYWYRQSLGQGLEFLIYFQGNSAPDKSGLPSDRFSAERTGGSVSTLTIQRTQQEDSAVYLCASSVAGGLAGIYEQYFGPGTRLTVT.

In its sample, this clonotype was seen many times. J is TRBJ2-5 and V is TRBV28; TRBD2 agrees at 7 bases. CDR1 is MDHEN, CDR2 SYDVKM, per germline. CDR3 length: 14 amino acids. Trimming took 8 bases from V and 4 from J; bases not matched to a gene: 10. CDR3 sequence: CASSRGGEGETQYF. The CDR3 DNA is TGTGCCAGCTCGCGAGGCGGGGAGGGAGAGACCCAGTACTTC.

This clonotype showed up many times. The junction does not match germline at one end; this may be a read error. The CDR3 DNA reads as TGTGCTAGCACCTTGACGGACAGGACGTCCTCTGGGGCCAACGTCCTGACTTTC. It is translated as CASTLTDRTSSGANVLTF. The V gene is TRBV7-7, the J gene TRBJ2-6, with TRBD1 identical over 7 bases. The CDR3 consists of 18 residues. CDR1 is SSHAT and CDR2 is FNYEAQ in the germline V gene (reference sequence).

The rearrangement links TRBV25-1 to TRBJ2-7; TRBD1 matches 7 bases. The trim removed 3 bases at V and 4 bases at J, leaving 6 bases unmatched. This CDR3 region has 14 residues. The germline V gene has CDR1 MGHDK and CDR2 SYGVNS. CDR3 sequence (DNA): TGTGCCAGCAGTGACCCCCAACAGGGGTACGAGCAGTACTTC. Protein: CASSDPQQGYEQYF.

The table lists this clonotype with many counts. This chain connects TRBV6-5 to TRBJ2-7; the D is unclear. The CDR3 runs to 15 residues. Trimming shortened V by 2 bases and J by 0 bases, and 11 bases separated the two germline ends. CDR1 and CDR2 (germline): MNHEY, SVGAGI. The CDR3 loop reads CASSYVGALSYEQYF. The CDR3 DNA is TGTGCCAGCAGTTACGTAGGCGCTCTCTCCTACGAGCAGTACTTC.

This clonotype was seen only a few times. This chain connects TRBV6-2 or TRBV6-3 to TRBJ1-5, with 9 nucleotides matching TRBD1. Germline CDR1 and CDR2: MNHEY and SVGEGT. The junction had 5 bases not matched to a gene; V was cut back by 5 bases and J by 12 bases. The CDR3 runs 12 residues. CDR3 nucleotide sequence: TGTGCCAGCAGTGTGACAGGGGGAGTCCAGCATTTT. Amino acid sequence: CASSVTGGVQHF.

This clonotype was observed at least ten times. The rearrangement joins TRBV20-1 to TRBJ2-5, with D tentatively TRBD1 (6 bases). CDR3 length: 17 amino acids. Between the trimmed V and J ends, which lost 0 bases and 2 bases, there was a span of 19 bases. CDR1 is DFQATT, CDR2 SNEGSKA, per germline (reference sequence). CDR3: CSAREDLRGRKQETQYF. The CDR3 DNA follows: TGCAGTGCTAGAGAGGACCTCAGGGGCAGAAAGCAAGAGACCCAGTACTTC.

This clonotype showed up just a few times. The chain joins TRBV28 to TRBJ2-7, with D possibly matching TRBD2 (6 bases). V lost 6 bases, J lost 6 bases, and 15 bases lay in between. The CDR3 runs 13 residues. Germline V gene data show CDR1 as MDHEN and CDR2 as SYDVKM. The CDR3 region has the DNA TGTGCCAGCAGCGTGCTCGGGACTGGCGAGCAGTACTTC. Encoded protein: CASSVLGTGEQYF.

This clonotype appeared a few times. The chain is built from TRBV6-1 and TRBJ2-7; 9 bases are shared with TRBD1. This CDR3 is 12 amino acids long. Trimming cost V 11 bases and J 2 bases; bases outside gene matches: 4. Germline lookup yields CDR1 MNHNS and CDR2 SASEGT. CDR3: CAHTGGPYEQYF. CDR3 DNA: TGTGCCCACACAGGGGGCCCCTACGAGCAGTACTTC.

The V and J genes are TRBV7-9 and TRBJ1-1, with 7 positions matching TRBD1. The CDR3 has 18 residues. Per the germline V gene, CDR1 is SEHNR and CDR2 is FQNEAQ (reference sequence). With 2 bases clipped from V and 5 bases from J, the junction kept 17 bases outside the gene matches. The CDR3 protein is CASSLRPGGGGIGTEAFF. Written as DNA, the CDR3 is TGTGCCAGCAGCTTAAGGCCCGGGGGAGGGGGCATCGGAACTGAAGCTTTCTTT.

At least ten counts were recorded for this clonotype. The chain employs TRBV20-1 and TRBJ1-2; D might be TRBD1 (6 bases). The CDR3 consists of 13 residues. V was cut by 3 bases and J by 2 bases, with 10 bases left in between. Germline CDR1 and CDR2: DFQATT and SNEGSKA (reference sequence). In nucleotides, the CDR3 is TGCAGTGCTAGGCCAGGGACAAACTATGGCTACACCTTC. Translated: CSARPGTNYGYTF.

The genes are TRBV7-9 and TRBJ1-2, with D uncertain. From germline, CDR1 is SEHNR and CDR2 FQNEAQ (reference sequence). The V and J ends lost 11 bases and 8 bases respectively, with 18 bases between them. This CDR3 has 12 residues. The CDR3 DNA reads as TGTGCCTCCGGCCTCCACTTGGGAGGCTACACCTTC. Translating it yields CASGLHLGGYTF.

J is TRBJ2-1 and V is TRBV28, with TRBD2 identical over 7 bases. Looked up from germline, CDR1 is MDHEN and CDR2 is SYDVKM. V shed 7 bases and J 0 bases; nucleotides not matched to a gene: 3. This CDR3 region has 14 residues. The CDR3 sequence: CASNGGSSYNEQFF. The CDR3 region has the DNA TGTGCCAGCAACGGCGGGAGCTCCTACAATGAGCAGTTCTTC.

Ten or more counts support this clonotype. This chain joins TRBV2 and TRBJ2-5, with unresolved D. The CDR3 contains 12 residues. The V end was cut by 3 bases, the J end by 2 bases, with 4 bases between. Germline V gene sequence: CDR1 SNHLY, CDR2 FYNNEI. CDR3 DNA: TGTGCCAGCAGTGACCCTCAAGAGACCCAGTACTTC. Its translation: CASSDPQETQYF.

This clonotype was counted a few times. This sequence joins TRBV7-8 and TRBJ1-1; perhaps TRBD1 as D (5 bases). Trimming stripped 5 bases from V and 1 base from J, with 17 bases between. The CDR3 loop spans 16 amino acids. Looked up from germline, CDR1 is SGHVS and CDR2 is FQNEAQ. Here the CDR3 reads CASSPRPTGRNTEAFF. DNA of the CDR3: TGTGCCAGCAGCCCTCGCCCAACAGGCAGGAACACTGAAGCTTTCTTT.

This sequence joins TRBV5-4 and TRBJ1-6; D is unclear. This CDR3 contains 15 residues. The V gene lost 2 bases and the J gene lost 9 bases, with 15 bases spanning the gap. Germline V gives CDR1 SGHNT, CDR2 YYREEE (reference sequence). The CDR3 here is CASSLPEGTPSPLHF. The CDR3 DNA reads as TGTGCCAGCAGCTTACCAGAGGGAACACCTTCACCCCTCCACTTT.

This clonotype appeared a few times. The CDR3 DNA reads as TGTGCCAGCTCAGGACAGATCTATGGCTACACCTTC. Encoded protein: CASSGQIYGYTF. This rearrangement joins TRBV18 to TRBJ1-2; weak D call: TRBD1 (6 bases). The V and J ends lost 5 bases and 4 bases respectively, with 8 bases between them. This CDR3 is built from 12 residues. Germline V gives CDR1 KGHSH, CDR2 LQKENI.

In regard to this clonotype: A clone one base away is much larger, so this may be a read error. The gene calls are TRBV6-1 and TRBJ1-6; TRBD1 matches 8 bases. Germline loops: CDR1 MNHNS, CDR2 SASEGT. V was clipped by 5 bases and J by 7 bases; unmatched bases: 7. There are 15 residues in the CDR3. The CDR3 region is CASSLQGVCNSPLHF. Here the CDR3 DNA reads TGTGCCAGCAGTCTACAGGGGGTTTGCAATTCACCCCTCCACTTT.

This clonotype has at least ten counts. The V and J genes are TRBV2 and TRBJ2-7; D gene ambiguous. The germline CDR1 and CDR2 sequences are SNHLY and FYNNEI. This CDR3 is 10 amino acids long. V lost 3 bases to trimming and J lost 4 bases, with 1 base between them. CDR3 nucleotides: TGTGCCAGCAGTGATTACGAGCAGTACTTC. Its protein is CASSDYEQYF. Drawing the rest from reference TRBV2 and TRBJ2-7, the complete variable domain is EPEVTQTPSHQVTQMGQEVILRCVPISNHLYFYWYRQILGQKVEFLVSFYNNEISEKSEIFDDQFSVERPDGSNFTLKIRSTKLEDSAMYFCASSDYEQYFGPGTRLTVT.

This clonotype was seen only a few times. The chain combines TRBV28 with TRBJ1-6; 10 bases line up with TRBD1. In germline, CDR1 is MDHEN, CDR2 SYDVKM. V shed 4 bases and J 6 bases; nucleotides not matched to a gene: 3. The CDR3 length is 15 residues. CDR3: CASSSRTGGNSPLHF. In DNA, the CDR3 is TGTGCCAGCAGTTCCCGGACAGGGGGTAATTCACCCCTCCACTTT.

The chain employs TRBV12-3 or TRBV12-4 and TRBJ2-3; TRBD2 agrees at 11 bases. V shed 6 bases and J 4 bases; nucleotides not matched to a gene: 3. The CDR3 is made up of 14 amino acids. The CDR3 here is CASSTGLAADTQYF. CDR3 bases: TGTGCCAGCAGCACGGGACTAGCGGCAGATACGCAGTATTTT.

The chain is built from TRBV6-2 or TRBV6-3 and TRBJ1-2; TRBD1 might be the D (6 bases). In germline, CDR1 is MNHEY, CDR2 SVGEGT. Trimming removed 5 bases at V and 4 bases at J, with 20 bases between. The CDR3 extends over 16 amino acids. DNA for the CDR3: TGTGCCAGCAGTCCCACAGCAGTCGGGGGCGGCTATGGCTACACCTTC. Protein: CASSPTAVGGGYGYTF.

The V gene is TRBV12-3 or TRBV12-4, the J gene TRBJ2-1, with D maybe TRBD2 (5 bases). CDR3 size: 16 residues. Trimming removed 6 bases from V and 0 bases from J, with 15 bases in between. CDR3 protein: CASSRRIGSSYNEQFF. Here the CDR3 DNA reads TGTGCCAGCAGCCGCAGGATAGGGAGCTCCTACAATGAGCAGTTCTTC.